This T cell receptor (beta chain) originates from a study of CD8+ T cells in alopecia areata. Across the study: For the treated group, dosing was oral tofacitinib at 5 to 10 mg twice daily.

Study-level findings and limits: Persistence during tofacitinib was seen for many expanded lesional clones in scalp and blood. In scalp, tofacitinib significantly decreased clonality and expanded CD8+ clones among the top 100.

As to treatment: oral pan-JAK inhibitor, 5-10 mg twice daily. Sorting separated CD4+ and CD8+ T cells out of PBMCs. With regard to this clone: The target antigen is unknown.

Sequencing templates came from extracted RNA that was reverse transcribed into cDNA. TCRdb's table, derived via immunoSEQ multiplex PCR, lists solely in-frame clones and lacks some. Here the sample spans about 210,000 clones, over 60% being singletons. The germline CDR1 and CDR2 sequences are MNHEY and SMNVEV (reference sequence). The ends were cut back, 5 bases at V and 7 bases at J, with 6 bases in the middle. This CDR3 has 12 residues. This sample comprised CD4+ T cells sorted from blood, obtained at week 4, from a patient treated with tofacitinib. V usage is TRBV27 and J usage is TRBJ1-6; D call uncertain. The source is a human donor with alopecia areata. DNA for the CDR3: TGTGCCAGCAGTCCCACAAATTCACCCCTCCACTTT. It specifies CASSPTNSPLHF.